The 16 T cell receptor beta chains below all came from one sample that was sequenced in a study of human T cells and chemical hapten exposure. TCRdb processed the RACE reads anew with MiXCR; each CDR3 protein has one entry. This table has 300,000 to 450,000 distinct CDR3 sequences, 4.5% to 6% appearing once. Documented time point: pre-sensitization, week 0. Treatment defined: therapeutic diphenylcyclopropenone sensitization with weekly scalp DPC. This specimen was whole blood, taken in connection with sensitization to the hapten diphenylcyclopropenone (DPC). Receptors originate from a woman in her fifties or sixties with alopecia areata. Some clones in this sample may be carry-over from other donors' samples.

This clonotype was observed a handful of times. The chain carries TRBV4-3 and TRBJ1-5, with D possibly being TRBD1 (5 bases). CDR3 size: 15 residues. Germline CDR1 is LGHNA and CDR2 is YSLEER. V lost 2 bases and J lost 8, with 16 bases in between. The CDR3 protein is CASSQSRSGGEPQHF. CDR3 in DNA: TGCGCCAGCAGCCAATCCCGGTCCGGGGGTGAGCCCCAGCATTTT.

This clonotype turned up a few times. The genes are TRBV6-6 and TRBJ2-7, with 9 bases matching TRBD1. Germline lookup yields CDR1 MNHNY and CDR2 SVGAGI (reference sequence). This CDR3 is built from 17 residues. J gave up 1 base and V 0 bases, and 7 bases lay outside the gene matches. CDR3 nucleotides: TGTGCCAGCAGTTACTCGGACAGGGGAAGAAATTCCTACGAGCAGTACTTC. This gives the protein CASSYSDRGRNSYEQYF.

The chain links TRBV20-1 to TRBJ2-7; 10 bases map to TRBD2. Germline V gene lookup returns CDR1 DFQATT and CDR2 SNEGSKA (reference sequence). This CDR3 spans 14 amino acids. The V gene end was trimmed by 6 bases and the J gene end by 7 bases; junction bases not matched to a gene: 12. The chain's CDR3 is CSAPTSGPSGEQYF. CDR3 in DNA: TGCAGTGCCCCGACTAGCGGGCCTTCGGGAGAGCAGTACTTC.

This clonotype occurred many times. The chain combines TRBV6-1 with TRBJ2-4, with D possibly being TRBD1 (5 bases). The CDR3 contains 15 residues. Trimming cost V 2 bases and J 3 bases, with 11 bases left between them. Germline CDR1 reads MNHNS; CDR2 reads SASEGT. CDR3 nucleotides: TGTGCCAGCAGTGAAAGGGGCCAGGGCAAAAACATTCAGTACTTC. Its translation is CASSERGQGKNIQYF.

This clonotype was detected ten times or more. The chain employs TRBV27 and TRBJ2-7; TRBD1 agrees at 7 bases. J lost 0 bases, V lost 2 bases, and 4 bases had no gene match. This CDR3 contains 15 residues. Germline V gene lookup returns CDR1 MNHEY and CDR2 SMNVEV (reference sequence). This CDR3 reads CASSLRGQNSYEQYF. In nucleotides, the CDR3 is TGTGCCAGCAGTTTACGGGGACAGAACTCCTACGAGCAGTACTTC.

The CDR3 here is CASSLGVAGYEQYF. DNA of the CDR3: TGTGCCAGCAGCTTAGGGGTAGCGGGGTACGAGCAGTACTTC. The chain carries TRBV7-9 and TRBJ2-7; 8 bases line up with TRBD2. Germline CDR1 and CDR2: SEHNR and FQNEAQ (reference sequence). This CDR3 has 14 amino acids. Germline trimming cut 1 base from V and 4 bases from J; bases unmatched to any gene: 3.

The rearrangement joins TRBV5-5 to TRBJ1-5, with D unresolved. V lost 4 bases and J 0 bases, leaving 8 bases between the germline ends. Germline CDR1 SGHKS, CDR2 YYEKEE (reference sequence). There are 14 residues in the CDR3. The CDR3 sequence is CASSLLYSNQPQHF. DNA of the CDR3: TGTGCCAGCAGCCTCCTATATAGCAATCAGCCCCAGCATTTT.

This clonotype was counted many times. The chain links TRBV7-9 to TRBJ2-7; possibly TRBD1 or TRBD2 for D (5 bases each). The CDR3 runs 14 residues. V lost 4 bases and J lost 3, with 13 bases in between. Germline CDR1 SEHNR, CDR2 FQNEAQ (reference sequence). The CDR3 reads CASSSRTGHYEQYF. In nucleotides, the CDR3 is TGTGCCAGCAGCTCCCGGACGGGGCACTACGAGCAGTACTTC. Variable domain in full (rest from reference TRBV7-9 and TRBJ2-7): DTGVSQNPRHKITKRGQNVTFRCDPISEHNRLYWYRQTLGQGPEFLTYFQNEAQLEKSRLLSDRFSAERPKGSFSTLEIQRTEQGDSAMYLCASSSRTGHYEQYFGPGTRLTVT.

The chain carries TRBV20-1 and TRBJ2-1; TRBD1 matches at 9 bases. The ends lost 1 base at V and 8 bases at J; junction bases unmatched: 3. This CDR3 spans 13 amino acids. CDR1 is DFQATT and CDR2 is SNEGSKA in the germline V gene (reference sequence). The CDR3 coding sequence is TGCAGTGCTAGAGTGACAGGGGGTGATGAGCAGTTCTTC. It codes for CSARVTGGDEQFF.

This clonotype occurred a few times. This rearrangement joins TRBV24-1 to TRBJ2-1; 13 bases fit TRBD2. V lost 4 bases to trimming and J lost 6 bases; unmatched junction nucleotides: 5. Germline V CDR1 and CDR2: KGHDR, SFDVKD. The CDR3 runs 16 residues. CDR3 DNA: TGTGCCACCAGTGACCAAACTAGCGGGAGGGGCAATGAGCAGTTCTTC. This encodes CATSDQTSGRGNEQFF.

This clonotype was counted only a few times. The rearrangement joins TRBV30 to TRBJ2-7; TRBD1 matches 8 bases. J gave up 3 bases and V 2 bases, and 3 bases lay outside the gene matches. The CDR3 extends over 13 amino acids. The germline CDR1 and CDR2 sequences are GTSNPN and SVGIG (reference sequence). The CDR3, as DNA: TGTGCCTGGAGTTGGGGACAGGACTACGAGCAGTACTTC. Translation gives CAWSWGQDYEQYF.

This clonotype appeared many times. The gene calls are TRBV5-5 and TRBJ2-3; a weak D match, TRBD2 (5 bases). CDR1 is SGHKS, CDR2 YYEKEE, per germline (reference sequence). Trimming removed 0 bases from V and 4 bases from J, with 12 bases in between. This CDR3 contains 15 residues. DNA of the CDR3: TGTGCCAGCAGCTTGGCCCTGGGGAGCGCAGATACGCAGTATTTT. Translated: CASSLALGSADTQYF.

This clonotype was detected many times. This chain uses TRBV27 with TRBJ2-7; TRBD1 aligns across 7 bases. V dropped 3 bases and J dropped 1; count of bases not matched to a gene: 6. Germline lookup yields CDR1 MNHEY and CDR2 SMNVEV (reference sequence). The CDR3 totals 15 residues. CDR3 region: CASSFRTGSSYEQYF. CDR3 nucleotides: TGTGCCAGCAGTTTTAGGACAGGTAGTTCCTACGAGCAGTACTTC.

Many counts were recorded for this clonotype. The V gene is TRBV5-1, the J gene TRBJ2-5; D remains ambiguous. Looked up from germline, CDR1 is SGHRS and CDR2 is YFSETQ. The ends were cut back, 0 bases at V and 4 bases at J, with 10 bases in the middle. The CDR3 sequence is 14 residues long. The CDR3 loop is CASSLGAPSETQYF. CDR3 nucleotide sequence: TGCGCCAGCAGCTTGGGAGCCCCATCAGAGACCCAGTACTTC.

This clonotype was recorded many times. The rearrangement joins TRBV28 to TRBJ2-3, with 9 bases lining up with TRBD1. V trimming: 7 bases; J trimming: 3 bases; junction bases outside the gene matches: 17. This CDR3 region has 18 residues. CDR1 and CDR2 (germline): MDHEN, SYDVKM. In nucleotides, the CDR3 is TGTGCCAGCATACCCTGGGCCATACAGGGGGCCCGGACAGATACGCAGTATTTT. Protein product: CASIPWAIQGARTDTQYF.

The table lists this clonotype with many counts. This chain uses TRBV5-4 with TRBJ2-1; 11 bases match TRBD2. Germline values: CDR1 SGHNT, CDR2 YYREEE (reference sequence). The CDR3 has 16 residues. The junction had 5 bases not matched to a gene; V was cut back by 4 bases and J by 2 bases. The CDR3 DNA follows: TGTGCCAGCAGCCCGGCGGGACTAGCGGCCTACAATGAGCAGTTCTTC. It encodes CASSPAGLAAYNEQFF.